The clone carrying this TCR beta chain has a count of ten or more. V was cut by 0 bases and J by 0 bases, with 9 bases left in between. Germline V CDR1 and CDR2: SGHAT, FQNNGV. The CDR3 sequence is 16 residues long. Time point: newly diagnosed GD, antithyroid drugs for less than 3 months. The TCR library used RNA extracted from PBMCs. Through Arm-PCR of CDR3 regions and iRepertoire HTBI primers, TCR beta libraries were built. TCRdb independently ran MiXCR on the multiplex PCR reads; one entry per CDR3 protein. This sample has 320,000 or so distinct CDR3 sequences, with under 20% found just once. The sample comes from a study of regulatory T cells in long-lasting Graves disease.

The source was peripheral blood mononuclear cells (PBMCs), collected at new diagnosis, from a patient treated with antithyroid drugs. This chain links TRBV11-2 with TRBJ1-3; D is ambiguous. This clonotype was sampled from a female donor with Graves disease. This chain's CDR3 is CASSLDPVFSGNTIYF. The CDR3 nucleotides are TGTGCCAGCAGCTTAGATCCGGTCTTCTCTGGAAACACCATATATTTT.